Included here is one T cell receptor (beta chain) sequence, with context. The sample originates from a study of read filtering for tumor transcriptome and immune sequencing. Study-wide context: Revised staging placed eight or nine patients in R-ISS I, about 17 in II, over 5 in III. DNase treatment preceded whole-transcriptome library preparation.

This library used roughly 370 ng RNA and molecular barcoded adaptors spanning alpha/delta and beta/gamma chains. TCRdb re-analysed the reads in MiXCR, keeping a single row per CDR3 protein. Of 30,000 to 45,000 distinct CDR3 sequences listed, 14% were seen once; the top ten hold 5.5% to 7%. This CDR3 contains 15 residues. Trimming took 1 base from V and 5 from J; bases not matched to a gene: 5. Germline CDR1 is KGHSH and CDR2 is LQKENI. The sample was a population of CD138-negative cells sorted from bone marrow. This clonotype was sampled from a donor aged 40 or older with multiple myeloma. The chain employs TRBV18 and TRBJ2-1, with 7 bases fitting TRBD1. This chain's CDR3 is CASSPLPGTDNEQFF. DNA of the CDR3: TGTGCCAGCTCACCACTCCCCGGGACAGACAATGAGCAGTTCTTC.